This TCR beta chain appears in the sequencing data of a study of TIL therapy for anti-PD-1-resistant metastatic lung cancer. The immunoSEQ assay was v3. Sequencing was performed with immunoSEQ multiplex PCR; in TCRdb, only in-frame clones are kept and a portion is missing. The sample yields about 55,000 clones, roughly four fifths seen once. This CDR3 has 10 residues. The time point is: pre-treatment sample, taken before nivolumab and TIL therapy. This chain joins TRBV21-1 and TRBJ2-7. TRBV21-1 is an annotated pseudogene. The TCR was taken from a person aged 25-85 years with non-small cell lung cancer. The sequencing here drew on blood, taken at baseline. In DNA form, the CDR3 reads TGTGCCAGACGCTGGTGCGAGCAGTACTTC. Amino acid sequence: CARRWCEQYF.